The rows below give T cell receptor beta chains drawn from one sample of a study of technical replicates of blood from a few donors. Some clones are missing from TCRdb's copy, which holds only in-frame ones; the method was immunoSEQ multiplex PCR. Of roughly 80,000 clones in the sample, 85% to 95% were seen once. Sequenced sample: T cells isolated from PBMCs. These receptors were collected from a human donor in good health. The CDR3 runs from the conserved cysteine through the conserved F or W. A D gene is named only where the DNA matches it firmly. Not all rows give a size; the values are once, few, many and, for expanded clones, a class.

size	V	D	J	DNA	CDR3
many	TRBV19	TRBD2	TRBJ2-1	TGTGCCAGTAGTACCGGGACTAGCGCGAACAATGAGCAGTTCTTC	CASSTGTSANNEQFF
NA	TRBV10-1	TRBD1	TRBJ2-1	TGCGCCAGCGTACAGGGGGAGACGCACAATGAGCAGTTCTTC	CASVQGETHNEQFF
few	TRBV4-1	NA	TRBJ1-1	TGCGCCAGCAGCCAAACGGGAGGGAACACTGAAGCTTTCTTT	CASSQTGGNTEAFF
NA	TRBV6-6	NA	TRBJ2-7	TGTGCCAGCAGTCACCCCGCTACCTACGAGCAGTACTTC	CASSHPATYEQYF
NA	TRBV27	NA	TRBJ2-1	TGTGCCAGCAGTTTAACAGGTTACAATGAGCAGTTCTTC	CASSLTGYNEQFF
NA	TRBV9	TRBD1	TRBJ2-7	TGTGCCAGCGCCGCGGGACAGGGGTTTTTGTACGAGCAGTACTTC	CASAAGQGFLYEQYF
NA	TRBV19	NA	TRBJ1-5	TGTGCCAGTAGTATTTTGAGGGTAGCAGTGGGCAATCAGCCCCAGCATTTT	CASSILRVAVGNQPQHF
NA	TRBV2	TRBD2	TRBJ2-3	TGTGCCAGCAGTCCCACAGTAGCGGGCCTAGGTACGCAGTATTTT	CASSPTVAGLGTQYF
NA	TRBV6-5	NA	TRBJ2-7	TGTGCCAGCAGTTACCCGGAGCAGTACTTC	CASSYPEQYF
NA	TRBV9	NA	TRBJ2-7	TGTGCCAGCAGCGTAGCAGGGTGGGACGAGCAGTACTTC	CASSVAGWDEQYF
NA	TRBV6-1	TRBD2	TRBJ2-3	TGTGCGGGTCGGGAGGGCCCTGATACGCAGTATTTT	CAGREGPDTQYF
NA	TRBV28	NA	TRBJ1-4	TGTGCCAGCAGTTTAGTGGGGGCCAGGGAAAAACTGTTTTTT	CASSLVGAREKLFF
NA	TRBV2	NA	TRBJ2-1	TGTGCCAGCAGACCGGGGTTAATCAATGAGCAGTTCTTC	CASRPGLINEQFF
NA	TRBV19	TRBD1	TRBJ2-3	TGTGCCAGTAAGACAGGGTTAAGCACAGATACGCAGTATTTT	CASKTGLSTDTQYF
NA	TRBV28	TRBD2	TRBJ2-3	TGTGCCAGCAGTTTAGCGGGAGGGCCTAGTGTCACAGATACGCAGTATTTT	CASSLAGGPSVTDTQYF
NA	TRBV10-3	NA	TRBJ1-2	TGTGCCATCAATCGTCAGGGAATGGGGGGTGGCTACACCTTC	CAINRQGMGGGYTF
NA	TRBV28	TRBD2	TRBJ2-2	TGTGCCAGCAGCCGGACACTCGGGGGGACCGGGGAGCTGTTTTTT	CASSRTLGGTGELFF
NA	TRBV5-5	TRBD1	TRBJ1-5	TGTGCCAGCAGCTTGTACAGGGGCGATCAGCCCCAGCATTTT	CASSLYRGDQPQHF
NA	TRBV2	TRBD1	TRBJ2-7	TGTGCCAGCAATCCCAGGACAGGGTCCTACGAGCAGTACTTC	CASNPRTGSYEQYF
NA	TRBV28	TRBD1	TRBJ1-1	TGTGCCAGCAACCGACAGGGCCGAAACACTGAAGCTTTCTTT	CASNRQGRNTEAFF
NA	TRBV7-9	NA	TRBJ1-2	TGTGCCAGCAGCTTAGTACAGAATAACTATGGCTACACCTTC	CASSLVQNNYGYTF
NA	TRBV7-2	NA	TRBJ1-2	TGTGCCAGCAGCTTAGCCGCAACAGGGAACTATGGCTACACCTTC	CASSLAATGNYGYTF
NA	TRBV18	TRBD2	TRBJ2-7	TGTGCCAGCTCACCTCCTAGCGGGGCCTACGAGCAGTACTTC	CASSPPSGAYEQYF
NA	TRBV7-8	TRBD1	TRBJ2-7	TGTGCCAGCAGCCCTTGGACAGGGGCGAACGAGCAGTACTTC	CASSPWTGANEQYF
NA	TRBV19	NA	TRBJ2-7	TGTGCCAGTAGTAGTAGATACGAGCAGTACTTC	CASSSRYEQYF
NA	TRBV6-5	TRBD1	TRBJ2-7	TGTGCCAGCAGTTACTCGCGGACAGGAGTATACGAGCAGTACTTC	CASSYSRTGVYEQYF
once	TRBV7-9	NA	TRBJ2-7	TGTGCCAGCAGCTCTACCGGGGGCTACGAGCAGTACTTC	CASSSTGGYEQYF
NA	TRBV10-3	NA	TRBJ2-7	TGTGCCATCAGTGAGTCGAAGAGCGGCGGATCCTACGAGCAGTACTTC	CAISESKSGGSYEQYF
NA	TRBV4-2	TRBD2	TRBJ2-3	TGTGCCAGCAGCCAGAAGCGGGAGGGCCTAGATACGCAGTATTTT	CASSQKREGLDTQYF
NA	TRBV4-2	NA	TRBJ2-3	TGTGCCAGCAGCCAAGAAAGAGCAGGCGCCACAGATACGCAGTATTTT	CASSQERAGATDTQYF
NA	TRBV4-3	NA	TRBJ2-7	TGCGCCAGCAGCCAAGATGTTGGGGCCTCCTACGAGCAGTACTTC	CASSQDVGASYEQYF
NA	TRBV10-3	NA	TRBJ1-1	TGTGCCATCAGAGAGGATCGGGACACTGAAGCTTTCTTT	CAIREDRDTEAFF
NA	TRBV6-5	NA	TRBJ1-1	TGTGCCAGCAGTACGAGCGGGAGATTGCAAGCTTTCTTT	CASSTSGRLQAFF
NA	TRBV2	NA	TRBJ1-2	TGTGCCAGCAGTTTAACAGGGAGAAGCTACACCTTC	CASSLTGRSYTF
NA	TRBV27	NA	TRBJ1-2	TGTGCCAGCAGTTTCGGGGCAGGGGCAGCCTATGGCTACACCTTC	CASSFGAGAAYGYTF
NA	TRBV10-3	TRBD2	TRBJ2-1	TGTGCCATCAGTGAGCAGCGGGAGCTCACCAATGAGCAGTTCTTC	CAISEQRELTNEQFF
NA	TRBV29-1	NA	TRBJ2-7	TGCAGCGTTGGCGGGCTGGCCGCCGTCCTTCTCGACGAGCAGTACTTC	CSVGGLAAVLLDEQYF
once	TRBV11-2	NA	TRBJ1-2	TGTGCCAGCAGCGTTGGACACTTGACGTATGGCTACACCTTC	CASSVGHLTYGYTF
NA	TRBV27	TRBD2	TRBJ2-3	TGTGCCAGCAGCCTAGGGACTAGCGGGAGGAGGAGGATCACAGATACGCAGTATTTT	CASSLGTSGRRRITDTQYF
NA	TRBV15	TRBD1	TRBJ2-5	TGTGCCACCTCGAGACAGGGACAAGAGACCCAGTACTTC	CATSRQGQETQYF
NA	TRBV9	NA	TRBJ2-2	TGTGCCAGCAGCCCCATCCAAACCGGGGAGCTGTTTTTT	CASSPIQTGELFF
once	TRBV5-8	NA	TRBJ2-3	TGTGCCAGCAGCCTCGACAGGTTTTCAGATACGCAGTATTTT	CASSLDRFSDTQYF
NA	TRBV4-3	TRBD1	TRBJ1-1	TGCGCCAGCAGCCAAGATTTCGGACAGGCGGATGAAGCTTTCTTT	CASSQDFGQADEAFF
NA	TRBV6-5	TRBD1	TRBJ1-4	TGTGCCAGCAGTTACGGGTCGGACAGGGGCGAAAAACTGTTTTTT	CASSYGSDRGEKLFF
NA	TRBV30	NA	TRBJ1-3	TGTGCCTACGTGGGAGCTGGAAACACCATATATTTT	CAYVGAGNTIYF
NA	TRBV10-3	TRBD2	TRBJ2-7	TGTGCCATCAGTGAGTCGGCTAGCGGGCCCATCTCCGAGCAGTACTTC	CAISESASGPISEQYF
once	TRBV27	NA	TRBJ2-5	TGTGCCAGCAGTGGCCCCCCCATTAGAGGCGGCCGAGAGACCCAGTACTTC	CASSGPPIRGGRETQYF
NA	TRBV9	NA	TRBJ2-7	TGTGCCAGCAGCGTAGGTAGTTCCCACGAGCAGTACTTC	CASSVGSSHEQYF
NA	TRBV7-6	NA	TRBJ1-5	TGTGCCAGCAGCTTAACAGCGGTAGGACAGCCCCAGCATTTT	CASSLTAVGQPQHF
NA	TRBV6-5	NA	TRBJ1-3	TGTGCCAGCAGGTACAATCAGGGGACGTCTGGAAACACCATATATTTT	CASRYNQGTSGNTIYF
NA	TRBV13	TRBD1	TRBJ2-2	TGTGCCAGCAACGTGGACAGGGGGCATACCGGGGAGCTGTTTTTT	CASNVDRGHTGELFF
NA	TRBV25-1	NA	TRBJ2-3	TGTGCCAGCAGTGAGCCGGGACTTGACCCCACAGATACGCAGTATTTT	CASSEPGLDPTDTQYF
NA	TRBV9	NA	TRBJ1-1	TGTGCCAGCAGCGTAGGAGAGACTGAAGCTTTCTTT	CASSVGETEAFF
NA	TRBV7-8	TRBD1	TRBJ2-3	TGTGCCAGCAGCCCTGCCGGGACAGGGGATCAAGATACGCAGTATTTT	CASSPAGTGDQDTQYF
NA	TRBV27	NA	TRBJ2-7	TGTGCCAGCAGTTTTGCGGACAGAACCTACGAGCAGTACTTC	CASSFADRTYEQYF
NA	TRBV9	NA	TRBJ1-1	TGTGCCAGCAGGAGGGGGGGGGAGAAGAACACTGAAGCTTTCTTT	CASRRGGEKNTEAFF
NA	TRBV7-2	TRBD1	TRBJ2-7	TGTGCCAGCAGCTTAAGTAGTTCGGGACAGGGAACCTACGAGCAGTACTTC	CASSLSSSGQGTYEQYF